Listed below are T cell receptor beta chains from one sample, sequenced in a study of T cell responses to AZD1222 COVID-19 vaccine. Libraries were prepared by immunoSEQ multiplex PCR; TCRdb keeps only in-frame clonotypes and omits some of them. In the table there are about 150,000 clones, 80% to 95% of which are singletons. The sample consisted of peripheral blood, taken 28 days after the second AZD1222 dose. The source is an adult who received the AZD1222 COVID-19 vaccine. CDR3s include the opening cysteine and the closing phenylalanine or tryptophan. D genes are given only for firm matches. Size is stated for part of the rows, as once, few or many counts, or as a class when the clone is expanded.

TRBV7-2	14	TRBJ1-2	.	TRBD1	CASSSPGTGIGYTF	TGTGCCAGCAGCTCACCCGGGACAGGGATAGGCTACACCTTC
TRBV6-2/TRBV6-3	13	TRBJ2-7	.	.	CASSYSVGAKQYF	TGTGCCAGCAGTTACTCCGTCGGGGCGAAGCAGTACTTC
TRBV6-6	14	TRBJ2-3	.	.	CASSYPGESDTQYF	TGTGCCAGCAGTTACCCGGGGGAGTCAGATACGCAGTATTTT
TRBV9	17	TRBJ2-3	.	.	CASSPPGRGTSTDTQYF	TGTGCCAGCAGCCCTCCGGGAAGGGGCACTAGCACAGATACGCAGTATTTT
TRBV6-5	15	TRBJ2-1	.	TRBD2	CASSYGRGGPNEQFF	TGTGCCAGCAGTTACGGGCGGGGGGGCCCTAATGAGCAGTTCTTC
TRBV29-1	14	TRBJ2-6	.	.	CSVTGPSGANVLTF	TGCAGCGTGACGGGCCCCTCTGGGGCCAACGTCCTGACTTTC
TRBV6-2/TRBV6-3	15	TRBJ2-1	once	TRBD2	CASSSGTSAAGEQFF	TGTGCCAGCAGCTCCGGGACTAGCGCCGCCGGGGAGCAGTTCTTC
TRBV6-4	14	TRBJ1-5	.	.	CASRDGGGNQPQHF	TGTGCCAGCAGGGATGGGGGCGGCAATCAGCCCCAGCATTTT
TRBV5-1	13	TRBJ1-2	.	.	CASSLDGGYGYTF	TGCGCCAGCAGCTTGGACGGGGGTTATGGCTACACCTTC
TRBV19	18	TRBJ1-5	once	TRBD1	CASSKGTGELMGNQPQHF	TGTGCCAGTAGTAAAGGGACAGGGGAGTTGATGGGCAATCAGCCCCAGCATTTT
TRBV25-1	15	TRBJ2-2	.	.	CASRGPGLSAGELFF	TGTGCCAGCAGAGGACCCGGACTGTCGGCCGGGGAGCTGTTTTTT
TRBV29-1	10	TRBJ1-1	.	.	CSAGDPEAFF	TGCAGCGCGGGGGATCCTGAAGCTTTCTTT
TRBV15	15	TRBJ2-3	.	.	CATSTDRTSTDTQYF	TGTGCCACCAGCACGGACCGAACTAGCACAGATACGCAGTATTTT
TRBV28	13	TRBJ1-2	.	TRBD1	CASSFGTGHGYTF	TGTGCCAGCAGTTTTGGGACAGGGCATGGCTACACCTTC
TRBV2	14	TRBJ2-7	.	.	CASIPEAGGGEQYF	TGTGCCAGCATCCCCGAGGCAGGGGGAGGCGAGCAGTACTTC
TRBV7-2	14	TRBJ1-1	.	.	CASSATSANTEAFF	TGTGCCAGCAGCGCCACATCTGCGAACACTGAAGCTTTCTTT
TRBV6-5	15	TRBJ1-6	.	.	CASRATDFPGSPLHF	TGTGCCAGCAGAGCGACGGACTTCCCGGGATCACCCCTCCACTTT
TRBV19	17	TRBJ2-1	.	.	CASHPHAGRYSYNEQFF	TGTGCCAGTCACCCCCACGCGGGCCGATACTCCTACAATGAGCAGTTCTTC
TRBV2	13	TRBJ2-7	.	.	CATIQGIAYEQYF	TGTGCCACGATCCAGGGGATAGCCTACGAGCAGTACTTC
TRBV7-2	14	TRBJ2-5	.	.	CASSLGAYQETQYF	TGTGCCAGCAGCTTAGGAGCGTACCAAGAGACCCAGTACTTC
TRBV5-1	14	TRBJ1-3	.	.	CASSLGGSGNTIYF	TGCGCCAGCAGCTTAGGGGGGTCTGGAAACACCATATATTTT
TRBV4-1	15	TRBJ1-2	.	.	CASSHLARPDYGYTF	TGCGCCAGCAGCCATTTGGCCAGGCCGGACTATGGCTACACCTTC
TRBV6-2/TRBV6-3	16	TRBJ2-1	.	TRBD1	CASSPSDRGSYNEQFF	TGTGCCAGCAGCCCATCCGACAGGGGCTCCTACAATGAGCAGTTCTTC
TRBV5-1	12	TRBJ1-4	.	TRBD1	CASSTGQEKLFF	TGCGCCAGCAGCACGGGACAGGAAAAACTGTTTTTT
TRBV28	12	TRBJ1-6	.	.	CATSTAYAPLHF	TGTGCCACCTCGACTGCCTATGCACCCCTCCACTTT
TRBV7-9	14	TRBJ1-1	.	.	CASSPAGGWTEAFF	TGTGCCAGCAGCCCAGCTGGGGGTTGGACTGAAGCTTTCTTT
TRBV6-6	16	TRBJ2-7	once	.	CASSYSEGGGFYEQYF	TGTGCCAGCAGTTACTCGGAGGGTGGAGGCTTCTACGAGCAGTACTTC
TRBV6-1	16	TRBJ1-6	.	.	CASSEEESGVWSPLHF	TGTGCCAGCAGTGAAGAGGAATCAGGGGTTTGGTCACCCCTCCACTTT
TRBV14	17	TRBJ1-2	.	.	CASSQDWMAAGTGGYTF	TGTGCCAGCAGCCAAGATTGGATGGCGGCTGGGACCGGCGGCTACACCTTC
TRBV11-1	13	TRBJ2-5	.	TRBD2	CASSPGLGETQYF	TGTGCCAGCAGCCCGGGACTAGGAGAGACCCAGTACTTC
TRBV29-1	13	TRBJ1-1	once	.	CSVSVGGMREAFF	TGCAGCGTGAGTGTGGGCGGGATGAGAGAAGCTTTCTTT
TRBV7-6	14	TRBJ1-3	.	TRBD1	CASSARQGLNTIYF	TGTGCCAGCAGCGCCCGACAGGGGTTAAACACCATATATTTT
TRBV28	16	TRBJ1-3	once	.	CASSPPGGVTGNTIYF	TGTGCCAGCAGTCCTCCCGGCGGGGTTACTGGAAACACCATATATTTT
TRBV5-4	13	TRBJ1-2	.	.	CASRLGGDYGYTF	TGTGCCAGCAGGCTGGGGGGGGACTATGGCTACACCTTC
TRBV5-8	13	TRBJ2-1	.	TRBD2	CASSRTRDREQFF	TGTGCCAGCAGCCGGACTAGGGATCGGGAGCAGTTCTTC
TRBV9	16	TRBJ2-3	.	TRBD1	CASSVPRGTGSDTQYF	TGTGCCAGCAGCGTCCCCCGCGGGACAGGGTCAGATACGCAGTATTTT
TRBV2	15	TRBJ2-1	.	.	CASSEALQGWDEQFF	TGTGCCAGCAGTGAAGCGCTTCAGGGCTGGGATGAGCAGTTCTTC
TRBV7-9	14	TRBJ2-7	.	.	CASSFGAGADEQYF	TGTGCCAGCAGCTTTGGGGCGGGGGCCGACGAGCAGTACTTC
TRBV5-1	15	TRBJ2-4	.	TRBD2	CASSPGGSTKNIQYF	TGCGCCAGCAGCCCGGGCGGGAGTACCAAAAACATTCAGTACTTC
TRBV7-9	14	TRBJ1-5	few	.	CASSDREGNQPQHF	TGTGCCAGCAGCGATAGAGAGGGCAATCAGCCCCAGCATTTT
TRBV25-1	17	TRBJ1-1	.	TRBD1	CASSPHRGQGANTEAFF	TGTGCCAGCAGCCCCCACAGGGGACAGGGGGCGAACACTGAAGCTTTCTTT
TRBV5-4	14	TRBJ1-5	once	.	CATGAGVDDQPQHF	TGTGCCACCGGGGCAGGGGTGGATGATCAGCCCCAGCATTTT
TRBV5-4	15	TRBJ2-7	.	.	CASSPVGRSSYEQYF	TGTGCCAGCAGCCCGGTTGGACGGAGCTCCTACGAGCAGTACTTC
TRBV9	14	TRBJ1-2	once	.	CASSVEGHNYGYTF	TGTGCCAGCAGCGTAGAAGGGCACAACTATGGCTACACCTTC
TRBV2	17	TRBJ2-2	.	.	CASSGLGRRSNTGELFF	TGTGCCAGCAGTGGGCTTGGCCGACGCTCAAACACCGGGGAGCTGTTTTTT
TRBV7-6	15	TRBJ2-7	.	TRBD1	CASSIEGTGAYEQYF	TGTGCCAGCAGCATAGAGGGGACAGGGGCCTACGAGCAGTACTTC
TRBV27	15	TRBJ2-1	.	.	CASSLGGSGYNEQFF	TGTGCCAGCAGTTTAGGGGGGAGCGGTTACAATGAGCAGTTCTTC
TRBV7-9	15	TRBJ1-1	.	.	CAASFGGGQRTEAFF	TGTGCCGCCTCTTTTGGGGGCGGCCAGCGGACTGAAGCTTTCTTT
TRBV24-1	13	TRBJ2-1	.	.	CATSDLVYNEQFF	TGTGCCACCAGTGATTTGGTATACAATGAGCAGTTCTTC
TRBV3-1/TRBV3-2	20	TRBJ1-4	.	.	CASSRVIPRWGRTTNEKLFF	TGTGCCAGCAGCCGAGTTATTCCCCGGTGGGGCAGGACAACTAATGAAAAACTGTTTTTT
TRBV19	15	TRBJ1-5	.	.	CASSKQQTSNQPQHF	TGTGCCAGTAGTAAGCAGCAGACCAGCAATCAGCCCCAGCATTTT
TRBV4-1	15	TRBJ1-5	once	TRBD1	CASSQEGQGVQPQHF	TGCGCCAGCAGCCAAGAGGGACAGGGGGTCCAGCCCCAGCATTTT
TRBV19	12	TRBJ2-3	.	TRBD2	CASSGRADTQYF	TGTGCCAGTAGCGGGAGGGCCGATACGCAGTATTTT
TRBV11-2	13	TRBJ2-1	.	.	CAIADYSYNEQFF	TGTGCCATCGCGGATTACTCCTACAATGAGCAGTTCTTC
TRBV7-9	15	TRBJ1-5	.	.	CASSLGQGGDQPQHF	TGTGCCAGCAGCTTAGGCCAGGGTGGGGATCAGCCCCAGCATTTT
TRBV27	18	TRBJ2-6	.	.	CASSPTRVRRSGANVLTF	TGTGCCAGCAGCCCGACCCGTGTTCGCCGCTCTGGGGCCAACGTCCTGACTTTC
TRBV10-3	17	TRBJ2-2	.	TRBD1	CAISESGGQGYTGELFF	TGTGCCATCAGTGAGTCCGGTGGACAGGGTTACACCGGGGAGCTGTTTTTT
TRBV5-1	16	TRBJ1-3	.	.	CASSLRPVTSGNTIYF	TGCGCCAGCAGCTTAAGGCCCGTCACCTCTGGAAACACCATATATTTT
TRBV4-1	14	TRBJ2-5	.	.	CASSQAKGGETQYF	TGCGCCAGCAGCCAAGCGAAGGGGGGTGAGACCCAGTACTTC
TRBV7-2	13	TRBJ2-7	once	.	CASSPRGGYEQYF	TGTGCCAGCAGCCCCAGGGGGGGCTACGAGCAGTACTTC